This T cell receptor (beta chain) appears in the sequencing data of a study of regulatory and conventional T cells in RAG deficiency. Study-level points and caveats: Sorted Omenn CD25-high CD127-low cells may not be bona fide Tregs. Omenn patients showed >75% Treg-Tconv overlap and shorter CDR3 lengths.

TCRdb's copy holds only in-frame clones and misses some; the assay was immunoSEQ multiplex PCR. This table has 25,000 to 35,000 clones, over 80% appearing once. Trimming took off 2 bases at V and 8 bases at J, with 12 bases between the two ends. The CDR3 loop spans 13 amino acids. Germline loops: CDR1 SNHLY, CDR2 FYNNEI. Details on this clone: The antigen remains undetermined.

Blood CD4+ CD25-high CD127-low regulatory T cells supplied the genomic DNA template. These same data were also listed under a study on regulatory T cells. As that report states: Amplification used 52 TRBV primers and 13 TRBJ primers.

The TCR comes from a human donor in good health. Source material: Tregs sorted from blood. The chain uses TRBV2 and TRBJ1-2; D gene unclear. The CDR3, as DNA: TGTGCCAGCAGTGAAAAGGTAAAGCAAGGCTACACCTTC. As protein: CASSEKVKQGYTF. Using reference TRBV2 and TRBJ1-2 for the parts outside the CDR3, the full variable domain is EPEVTQTPSHQVTQMGQEVILRCVPISNHLYFYWYRQILGQKVEFLVSFYNNEISEKSEIFDDQFSVERPDGSNFTLKIRSTKLEDSAMYFCASSEKVKQGYTFGSGTRLTVV.